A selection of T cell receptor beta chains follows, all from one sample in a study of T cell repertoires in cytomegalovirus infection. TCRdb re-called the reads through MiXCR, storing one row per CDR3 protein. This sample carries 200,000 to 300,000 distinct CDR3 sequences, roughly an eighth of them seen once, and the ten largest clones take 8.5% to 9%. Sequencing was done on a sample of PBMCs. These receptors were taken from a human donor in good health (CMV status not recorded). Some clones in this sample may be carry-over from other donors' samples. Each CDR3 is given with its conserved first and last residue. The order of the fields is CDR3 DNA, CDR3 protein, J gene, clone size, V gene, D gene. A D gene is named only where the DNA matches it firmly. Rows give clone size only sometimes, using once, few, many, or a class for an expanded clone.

TGTGCCAGCAGCCAAAAGCAGTTCTTC	CASSQKQFF	TRBJ2-1	-	TRBV7-2	-
TGCAGTGCTCCGCCTAGCGGGGGGGCTCAAGAGACCCAGTACTTC	CSAPPSGGAQETQYF	TRBJ2-5	-	TRBV20-1	TRBD2
TGTGCCAGCCTTCGACAGCTCAATCAGCCCCAGCATTTT	CASLRQLNQPQHF	TRBJ1-5	-	TRBV2	-
TGTGCCAGTAGTACAGGGGGCGCGTGGGGCACTGAAGCTTTCTTT	CASSTGGAWGTEAFF	TRBJ1-1	-	TRBV19	TRBD1
TGCGCCAGCAGCCAACTTGGGACTAGCTCCAAAGAGACCCAGTACTTC	CASSQLGTSSKETQYF	TRBJ2-5	many	TRBV4-1	TRBD2
TGTGCCAGCATCCGAGACAGGATGAACACTGAAGCTTTCTTT	CASIRDRMNTEAFF	TRBJ1-1	many	TRBV7-8	-
TGCGCCAGCAGCCAAGGACTAGCGGGAGTATCTGAGCAGTTCTTC	CASSQGLAGVSEQFF	TRBJ2-1	-	TRBV4-3	TRBD2
TGTGCCATCCGGGACAGGTATAGCAATCAGCCCCAGCATTTT	CAIRDRYSNQPQHF	TRBJ1-5	few	TRBV28	TRBD1
TGTGCCAGCAGCTTAACTGGGGGGGCAGAGGAGCAGTTCTTC	CASSLTGGAEEQFF	TRBJ2-1	many	TRBV7-3	-
TGTGCCAGCAGCCGATTAGCGACGGAGACCCAGTACTTC	CASSRLATETQYF	TRBJ2-5	many	TRBV28	-
TGCAGTGCCGCCCCGACAGGGTACGATGGCTACACCTTC	CSAAPTGYDGYTF	TRBJ1-2	-	TRBV20-1	TRBD1
TGTGCCAGCAGCTTTCCTAACTCTGGGGCCAGCGTCCTGACTTTC	CASSFPNSGASVLTF	TRBJ2-6	-	TRBV5-4	-
TGTGCCAGCAGCCCCCATGGAGGAGGCTCTCTCGGGGCCAACGTCCTGACTTTC	CASSPHGGGSLGANVLTF	TRBJ2-6	few	TRBV11-3	-
TGCAGTGCCGGGGGGCAACTAGCGGGAGGGTACAATGAGCAGTTCTTC	CSAGGQLAGGYNEQFF	TRBJ2-1	many	TRBV20-1	TRBD2
TGTGCCATCAGTGAGTCTGGCAGGGATAATCAGCCCCAGCATTTT	CAISESGRDNQPQHF	TRBJ1-5	few	TRBV10-3	-
TGCAGTGCTAGAGTGGGCGGAAGTTCCTCCTACAATGAGCAGTTCTTC	CSARVGGSSSYNEQFF	TRBJ2-1	-	TRBV20-1	-
TGTGCCAGCAGCTTAATCGGGGGGGGGGATGAGCAGTTTTTC	CASSLIGGGDEQFF	TRBJ2-1	-	TRBV7-3	TRBD2
TGCGCCAGCAGCCAAGATCAATCCTTGGGTACGCAGTATTTT	CASSQDQSLGTQYF	TRBJ2-3	few	TRBV4-1	-
TGTGCCAGCAGCTACCAGCCGGGGCAGGGCTACGAGCAGTACTTC	CASSYQPGQGYEQYF	TRBJ2-7	few	TRBV7-9	-
TGTGCCAGCAGTGAGAGAGCTAACACCGAAAAACTGTTTTTT	CASSERANTEKLFF	TRBJ1-4	many	TRBV2	-
TGTGCCAGCAGCTCTCAGGGGGCTGGAAACACCATATATTTT	CASSSQGAGNTIYF	TRBJ1-3	many	TRBV7-2	TRBD1
TGTGCCAGCAGCTTAGACCTCGCCCCGGGGGTCCGACTAGCCATTCGGGAGACCCAGTACTTC	CASSLDLAPGVRLAIRETQYF	TRBJ2-5	many	TRBV7-2	TRBD2
TGTGCCACCGGGCGGCGCGAAAAACTGTTTTTT	CATGRREKLFF	TRBJ1-4	-	TRBV6-6	-
TGCAGTGCTGTTAGCGGGGGATCCTACGAGCAGTACTTC	CSAVSGGSYEQYF	TRBJ2-7	-	TRBV20-1	TRBD2
TGTGCCAGCAGCACCTGGACTAGCGTGGAGACCCAGTACTTC	CASSTWTSVETQYF	TRBJ2-5	many	TRBV7-9	TRBD2
TGTGCCAGCAGTGGGACAGGGTGGGAGACCCAGTACTTC	CASSGTGWETQYF	TRBJ2-5	many	TRBV12-3/TRBV12-4	TRBD1
TGTGCCAGCAGCTTAAAGGGGACAGGGGAGTATGAGCAGTTCTTC	CASSLKGTGEYEQFF	TRBJ2-1	many	TRBV7-2	TRBD1
TGCGCCAGCAGCTTGGGACTGAGGAAGGAAGAGACCCAGTACTTC	CASSLGLRKEETQYF	TRBJ2-5	few	TRBV5-1	-
TGCGCCAGCAGCTTACGGCCCCGTGGACAGGATGACACCGGGGAGCTGTTTTTT	CASSLRPRGQDDTGELFF	TRBJ2-2	-	TRBV5-1	TRBD1
TGCAGCGTTGACGAGGCCGTGGGGGAGACCCAGTACTTC	CSVDEAVGETQYF	TRBJ2-5	-	TRBV29-1	-
TGTGCCAGCAATGCGAGGACTGAAGCTTTCTTT	CASNARTEAFF	TRBJ1-1	many	TRBV7-9	-
TGTGCCAGCACCCCGCCTCTCTCCTACGAGCAGTACTTC	CASTPPLSYEQYF	TRBJ2-7	few	TRBV12-3/TRBV12-4	-
TGCAGTGCTGTGAAATCTCCCACTGGGGCCAACGTCCTGACTTTC	CSAVKSPTGANVLTF	TRBJ2-6	few	TRBV20-1	-
TGTGCCAGCAGAGTCATCGGGAGCTCCTACGAGCAGTACTTC	CASRVIGSSYEQYF	TRBJ2-7	many	TRBV27	-
TGTGCCAGCAGTGAAGCGACGAGCGGCCCCTACAATGAGCAGTTCTTC	CASSEATSGPYNEQFF	TRBJ2-1	-	TRBV6-1	-
TGTGCCATCAGAGGGACAGGGAGGTCATCGAGGACAGGCTACACCTTC	CAIRGTGRSSRTGYTF	TRBJ1-2	few	TRBV10-3	TRBD1
TGTGCCAGCGGAACTAGCGGGACGACGAAAAACATTCAGTACTTC	CASGTSGTTKNIQYF	TRBJ2-4	many	TRBV2	TRBD2
TGCAGTGCTAGAGGTGGACTAGCGGGAGGCACGAACACCGGGGAGCTGTTTTTT	CSARGGLAGGTNTGELFF	TRBJ2-2	many	TRBV20-1	TRBD2
TGTGCCAGCAGCCAAACGACAGGTATCCACGAGCAGTACTTC	CASSQTTGIHEQYF	TRBJ2-7	many	TRBV14	-
TGTGCCAGCAGTTCACTAGCGGGTGTCTCCTACGAGCAGTACTTC	CASSSLAGVSYEQYF	TRBJ2-7	many	TRBV28	TRBD2
TGCAGTGCTATCTACGGACAGGGGCAGGAGCAGTACTTC	CSAIYGQGQEQYF	TRBJ2-7	-	TRBV20-1	TRBD1
TGCAGTGCGAAGCCGGGGGTAACAGATACGCAGTATTTT	CSAKPGVTDTQYF	TRBJ2-3	-	TRBV20-1	-
TGTGCCAGCAGCTTAGGAGGTGGCTACACCTTC	CASSLGGGYTF	TRBJ1-2	many	TRBV11-2	-
TGTGCCAGCAGCTTAGTAGGTGGAAGGGAGGAGCTGTTTTTT	CASSLVGGREELFF	TRBJ2-2	few	TRBV7-8	-
TGCAGTGCTAGGTTGCAGGGGGCGCATGGCTACACCTTC	CSARLQGAHGYTF	TRBJ1-2	-	TRBV20-1	TRBD1
TGTGCCAGCAGCTCAACCCTAGCGGGAGGGGATACGCAGTATTTT	CASSSTLAGGDTQYF	TRBJ2-3	many	TRBV7-2	TRBD2
TGTGCCAGCAGCTTAAGCTTTGGCTACATAGACATTCAGTACTTC	CASSLSFGYIDIQYF	TRBJ2-4	many	TRBV7-2	-
TGTGCCGTACAACGGGGCAGTCCGGGGGAGCAGTACTTC	CAVQRGSPGEQYF	TRBJ2-7	-	TRBV6-1	-
TGTGCCAGCAGCTGGGGCCGGAGACAGGGTACAGATACGCAGTATTTT	CASSWGRRQGTDTQYF	TRBJ2-3	many	TRBV11-2	TRBD1
TGTGCCAGCAGTTACGCGGGAGGCGTAAGATACGGGCAGTATTTT	CASSYAGGVRYGQYF	TRBJ2-3	-	TRBV6-2/TRBV6-3	TRBD2
TGCAGTGCTAGATATCTGGGGGACACTGAAGCTTTCTTT	CSARYLGDTEAFF	TRBJ1-1	-	TRBV20-1	-
TGTGCCAGCAGCTTAACCGGGACATCTAACTATGGCTACACCTTC	CASSLTGTSNYGYTF	TRBJ1-2	few	TRBV7-9	-